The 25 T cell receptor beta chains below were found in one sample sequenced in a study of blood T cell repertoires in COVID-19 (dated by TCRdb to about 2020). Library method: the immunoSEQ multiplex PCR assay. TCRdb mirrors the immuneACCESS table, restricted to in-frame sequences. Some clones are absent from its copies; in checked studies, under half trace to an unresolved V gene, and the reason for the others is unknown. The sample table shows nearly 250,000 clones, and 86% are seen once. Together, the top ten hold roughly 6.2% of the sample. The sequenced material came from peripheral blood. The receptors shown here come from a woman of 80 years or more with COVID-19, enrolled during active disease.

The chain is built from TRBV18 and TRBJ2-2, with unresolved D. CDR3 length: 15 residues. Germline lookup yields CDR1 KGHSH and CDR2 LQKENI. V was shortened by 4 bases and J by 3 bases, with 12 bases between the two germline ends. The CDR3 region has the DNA TGTGCCAGCTCACGAGGAGCCACCGACACCGGGGAGCTGTTTTTT. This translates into CASSRGATDTGELFF.

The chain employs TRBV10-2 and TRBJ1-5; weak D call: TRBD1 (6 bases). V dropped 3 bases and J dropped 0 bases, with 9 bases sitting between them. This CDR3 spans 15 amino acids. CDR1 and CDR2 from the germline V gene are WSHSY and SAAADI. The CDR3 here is CASSDRGHSNQPQHF. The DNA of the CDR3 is TGCGCCAGCAGTGATAGGGGACATAGCAATCAGCCCCAGCATTTT.

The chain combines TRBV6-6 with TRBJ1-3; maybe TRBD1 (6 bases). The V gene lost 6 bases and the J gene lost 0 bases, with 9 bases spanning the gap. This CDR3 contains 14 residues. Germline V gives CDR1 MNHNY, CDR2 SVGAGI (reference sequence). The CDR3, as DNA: TGTGCCAGCAGCTGGACAGTCTCTGGAAACACCATATATTTT. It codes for CASSWTVSGNTIYF.

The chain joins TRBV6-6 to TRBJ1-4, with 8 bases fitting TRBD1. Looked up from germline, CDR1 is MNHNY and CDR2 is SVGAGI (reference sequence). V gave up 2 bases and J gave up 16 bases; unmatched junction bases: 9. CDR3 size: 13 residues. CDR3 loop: CASSYIGTGHPFF. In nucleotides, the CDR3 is TGTGCCAGCAGTTACATCGGGACAGGTCATCCGTTTTTT.

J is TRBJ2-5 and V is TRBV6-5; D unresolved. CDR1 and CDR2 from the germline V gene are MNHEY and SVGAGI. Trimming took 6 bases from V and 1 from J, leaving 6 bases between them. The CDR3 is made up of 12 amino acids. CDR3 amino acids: CASRARQETQYF. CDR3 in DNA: TGTGCCAGCAGGGCCCGCCAAGAGACCCAGTACTTC.

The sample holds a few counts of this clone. As DNA, the CDR3 is TGTGCCAGCAGTTTTGAGCGGGACTCCTACAATGAGCAGTTCTTC. Translated: CASSFERDSYNEQFF. The chain carries TRBV7-2 and TRBJ2-1; 7 bases fit TRBD2. Germline trimming cut 6 bases from V and 0 bases from J; bases unmatched to any gene: 5. This CDR3 has 15 amino acids. The germline V gene encodes CDR1 SGHTA and CDR2 FQGNSA.

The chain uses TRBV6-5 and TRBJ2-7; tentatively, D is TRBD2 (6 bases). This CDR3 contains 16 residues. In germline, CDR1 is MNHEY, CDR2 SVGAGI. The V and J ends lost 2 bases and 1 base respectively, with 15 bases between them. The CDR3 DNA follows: TGTGCCAGCAGTTACCACCGGCAGGGAGGTTCCTACGAGCAGTACTTC. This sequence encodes CASSYHRQGGSYEQYF.

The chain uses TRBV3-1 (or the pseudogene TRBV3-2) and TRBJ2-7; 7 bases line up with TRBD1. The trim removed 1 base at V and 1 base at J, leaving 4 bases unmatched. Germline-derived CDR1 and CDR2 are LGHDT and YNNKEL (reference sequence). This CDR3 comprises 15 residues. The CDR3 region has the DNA TGTGCCAGCAGCCAAGGGGGACAGCCTTCCTACGAGCAGTACGTC. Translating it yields CASSQGGQPSYEQYV.

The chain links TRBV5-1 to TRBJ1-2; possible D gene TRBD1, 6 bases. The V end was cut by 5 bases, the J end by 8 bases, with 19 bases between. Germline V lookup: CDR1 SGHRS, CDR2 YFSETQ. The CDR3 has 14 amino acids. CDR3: CASRTDSSSGGYTF. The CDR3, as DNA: TGCGCCAGCAGGACGGACAGTAGTTCCGGCGGCTACACCTTC.

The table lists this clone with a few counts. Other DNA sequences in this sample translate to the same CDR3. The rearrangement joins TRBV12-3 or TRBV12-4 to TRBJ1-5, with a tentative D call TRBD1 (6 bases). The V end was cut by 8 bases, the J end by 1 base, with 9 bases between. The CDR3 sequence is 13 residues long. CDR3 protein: CASGGASNQPQHF. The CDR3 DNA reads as TGTGCCAGCGGGGGGGCGAGCAATCAGCCCCAGCATTTT.

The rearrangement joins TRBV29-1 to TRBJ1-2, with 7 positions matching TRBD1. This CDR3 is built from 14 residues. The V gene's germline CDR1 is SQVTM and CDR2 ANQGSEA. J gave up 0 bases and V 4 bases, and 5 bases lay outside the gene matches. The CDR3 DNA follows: TGCAGCGTTGGACAGGGACTAGCTAACTATGGCTACACCTTC. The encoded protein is CSVGQGLANYGYTF.

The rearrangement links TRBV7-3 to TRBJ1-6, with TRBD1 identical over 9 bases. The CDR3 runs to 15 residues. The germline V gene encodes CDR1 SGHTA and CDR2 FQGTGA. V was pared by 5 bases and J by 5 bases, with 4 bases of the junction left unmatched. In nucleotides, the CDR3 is TGTGCCAGCAGCGCAGGGACAGGGAATAATTCACCCCTCCACTTT. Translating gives CASSAGTGNNSPLHF.

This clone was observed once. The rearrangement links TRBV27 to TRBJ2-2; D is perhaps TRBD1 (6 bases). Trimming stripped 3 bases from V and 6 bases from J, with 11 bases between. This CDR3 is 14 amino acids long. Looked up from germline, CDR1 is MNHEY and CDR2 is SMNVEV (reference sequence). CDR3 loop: CASSFRGRAGELFF. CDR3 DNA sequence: TGTGCCAGCAGTTTCAGGGGACGGGCCGGGGAGCTGTTTTTT.

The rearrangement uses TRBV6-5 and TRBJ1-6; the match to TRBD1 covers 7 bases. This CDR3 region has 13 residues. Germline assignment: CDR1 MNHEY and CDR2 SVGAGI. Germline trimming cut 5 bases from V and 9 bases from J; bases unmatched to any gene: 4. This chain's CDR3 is CASSRQGSSPLHF. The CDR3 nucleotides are TGTGCCAGCAGTAGACAGGGCTCTTCACCCCTCCACTTT.

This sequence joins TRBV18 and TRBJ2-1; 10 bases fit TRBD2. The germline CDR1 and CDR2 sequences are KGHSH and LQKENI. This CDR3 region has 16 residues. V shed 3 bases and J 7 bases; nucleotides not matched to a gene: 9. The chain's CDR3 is CASSPPGTSAGNEQFF. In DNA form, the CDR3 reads TGTGCCAGCTCACCTCCCGGGACTAGCGCGGGGAATGAGCAGTTCTTC.

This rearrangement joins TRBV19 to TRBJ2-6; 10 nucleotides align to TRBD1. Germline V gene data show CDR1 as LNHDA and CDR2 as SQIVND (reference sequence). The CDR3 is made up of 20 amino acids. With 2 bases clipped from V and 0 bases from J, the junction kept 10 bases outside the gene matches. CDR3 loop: CASSITIGGTGVSGANVLTF. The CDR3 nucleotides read TGTGCCAGTAGTATAACGATCGGAGGGACAGGGGTCTCTGGGGCCAACGTCCTGACTTTC.

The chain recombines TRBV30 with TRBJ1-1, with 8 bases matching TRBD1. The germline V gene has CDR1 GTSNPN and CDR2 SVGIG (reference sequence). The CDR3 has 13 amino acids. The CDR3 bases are TGTGCATATGTGGGGACAGGGAACACTGAAGCTTTCTTT. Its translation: CAYVGTGNTEAFF.

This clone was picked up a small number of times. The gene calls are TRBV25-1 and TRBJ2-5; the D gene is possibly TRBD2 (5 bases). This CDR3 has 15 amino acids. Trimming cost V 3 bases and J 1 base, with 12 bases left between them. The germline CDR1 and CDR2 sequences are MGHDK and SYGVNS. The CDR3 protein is CASSDPGITQETQYF. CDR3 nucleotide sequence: TGTGCCAGCAGTGATCCCGGGATAACCCAAGAGACCCAGTACTTC.

The CDR3 loop is CASERGGSEQYF. DNA of the CDR3: TGTGCCAGCGAGCGGGGAGGGTCCGAGCAGTACTTC. This sequence joins TRBV2 and TRBJ2-7; 7 bases line up with TRBD2. Germline trimming cut 8 bases from V and 6 bases from J; bases unmatched to any gene: 7. Germline CDR1 is SNHLY and CDR2 is FYNNEI. The CDR3 extends over 12 amino acids.

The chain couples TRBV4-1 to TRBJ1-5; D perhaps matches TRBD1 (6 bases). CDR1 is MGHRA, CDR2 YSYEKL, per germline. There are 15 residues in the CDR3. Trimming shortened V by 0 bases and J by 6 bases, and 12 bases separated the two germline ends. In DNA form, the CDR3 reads TGCGCCAGCAGCCAAGATCAGAGACAGGTTCAGCCCCAGCATTTT. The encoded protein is CASSQDQRQVQPQHF.

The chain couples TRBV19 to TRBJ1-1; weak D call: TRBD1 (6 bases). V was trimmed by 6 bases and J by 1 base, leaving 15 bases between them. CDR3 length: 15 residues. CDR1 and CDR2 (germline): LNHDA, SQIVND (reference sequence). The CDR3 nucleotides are TGTGCCAGTAGCACAGGGTGGGGAAGGAACACTGAAGCTTTCTTT. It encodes CASSTGWGRNTEAFF.

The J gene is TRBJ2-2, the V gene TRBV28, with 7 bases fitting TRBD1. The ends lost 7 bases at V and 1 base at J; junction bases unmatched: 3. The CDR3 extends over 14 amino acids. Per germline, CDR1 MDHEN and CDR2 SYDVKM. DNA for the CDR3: TGTGCCAGCACTTGGACAGGGAACACCGGGGAGCTGTTTTTT. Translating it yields CASTWTGNTGELFF.

DNA for the CDR3: TGTGCCAGTAGGGCAGGGGGGCAAGAGACCCAGTACTTC. Translating it yields CASRAGGQETQYF. The V call is TRBV19, the J call TRBJ2-5; a possible D gene is TRBD1 (7 bases). V gave up 6 bases and J gave up 2 bases, with 10 bases separating them. CDR1 LNHDA and CDR2 SQIVND come from the germline V gene (reference sequence). The CDR3 is 13 amino acids.

CDR3 protein: CSASLQRGQNYGYTF. CDR3 DNA sequence: TGCAGTGCTAGTTTACAGAGGGGGCAGAACTATGGCTACACCTTC. J is TRBJ1-2 and V is TRBV20-1; 7 bases are a match to TRBD1. V lost 3 bases, J lost 2 bases, and 9 bases stayed unmatched. The CDR3 has 15 residues. Looked up from germline, CDR1 is DFQATT and CDR2 is SNEGSKA (reference sequence).

The CDR3 sequence is CASRRQGNTIYF. CDR3 coding DNA: TGCGCCAGCAGGCGACAGGGGAACACCATATATTTT. The chain joins TRBV10-2 to TRBJ1-3, with TRBD1 matching 8 bases. Germline-derived CDR1 and CDR2 are WSHSY and SAAADI. Trimming cost V 6 bases and J 7 bases; bases outside gene matches: 2. The CDR3 covers 12 residues.